These 26 T cell receptor beta chains were sequenced from one sample in a study of cytomegalovirus exposure and HLA in healthy donors. PCR was performed using 60 Vbeta and 13 Jbeta primers. Generated by immunoSEQ multiplex PCR, the TCRdb table keeps only in-frame clones and is missing some. Here the sample spans 140,000 or so clones, approximately 80% being singletons. The sequencing sample was made of PBMCs. Receptors originate from a woman aged 40 to 49 in good health and CMV-seronegative.

The chain combines TRBV5-1 with TRBJ1-4, with 7 bases fitting TRBD1. The CDR3 contains 14 residues. V lost 2 bases and J lost 5; bases outside the gene matches: 3. Germline V CDR1 and CDR2: SGHRS, YFSETQ. The CDR3 here is CASSFRDRNEKLFF. The DNA for the CDR3 is TGCGCCAGCAGCTTCCGGGACAGAAATGAAAAACTGTTTTTT.

V is TRBV2 and J is TRBJ2-2; D call uncertain. The CDR3 extends over 16 amino acids. V shed 4 bases and J shed 0 bases, with 12 bases lying between them. Per germline, CDR1 SNHLY and CDR2 FYNNEI. CDR3 protein: CASSGGSQPNTGELFF. The CDR3 DNA is TGTGCCAGCAGTGGCGGATCGCAACCGAACACCGGGGAGCTGTTTTTT.

The CDR3 loop is CASSSDREHSGNTIYF. CDR3 DNA: TGTGCCAGTAGCAGTGACAGGGAACACTCTGGAAACACCATATATTTT. This rearrangement joins TRBV19 to TRBJ1-3, with 7 positions matching TRBD1. The V segment lost 6 bases and the J segment 0 bases; nucleotides outside the gene matches: 8. The CDR3 consists of 16 residues. CDR1 and CDR2 (germline): LNHDA, SQIVND (reference sequence).

V is TRBV10-3 and J is TRBJ1-6, with 8 bases lining up with TRBD1. The CDR3 totals 14 residues. The germline gives CDR1 ENHRY, CDR2 SYGVKD. V shed 8 bases, J shed 6 bases, and the junction held 6 bases outside the gene matches. Here the CDR3 reads CAIEDRAGNSPLHF. DNA for the CDR3: TGTGCCATCGAGGACAGGGCGGGTAATTCACCCCTCCACTTT.

The genes are TRBV5-4 and TRBJ2-1, with D possibly matching TRBD1 (6 bases). The CDR3 runs 11 residues. V lost 4 bases and J 11 bases, leaving 10 bases between the germline ends. Germline loops: CDR1 SGHNT, CDR2 YYREEE (reference sequence). The CDR3 is CASSADSQQFF. For the CDR3, the DNA is TGTGCCAGCAGCGCGGACAGCCAGCAGTTCTTC.

This chain connects TRBV5-1 to TRBJ1-2, with D perhaps matching TRBD1 (5 bases). CDR3 length: 15 residues. The germline gives CDR1 SGHRS, CDR2 YFSETQ. The V and J ends lost 0 bases and 8 bases respectively, with 17 bases between them. CDR3 in amino acids: CASSLATGGVGGYTF. The CDR3 nucleotides are TGCGCCAGCAGCTTGGCCACTGGGGGGGTAGGCGGCTACACCTTC. The full variable domain, its missing parts supplied by reference TRBV5-1 and TRBJ1-2, is KAGVTQTPRYLIKTRGQQVTLSCSPISGHRSVSWYQQTPGQGLQFLFEYFSETQRNKGNFPGRFSGRQFSNSRSEMNVSTLELGDSALYLCASSLATGGVGGYTFGSGTRLTVV.

The rearrangement links TRBV14 to TRBJ2-1; D remains ambiguous. The CDR3 totals 15 residues. The V gene lost 0 bases and the J gene lost 4 bases, with 10 bases spanning the gap. Germline-derived CDR1 and CDR2 are SGHDN and FVKESK. The CDR3 DNA sequence: TGTGCCAGCAGCCAAGATATTTTGTTGTACAATGAGCAGTTCTTC. This translates into CASSQDILLYNEQFF.

The genes are TRBV2 and TRBJ1-4; a possible D gene is TRBD1 (6 bases). The CDR3 extends over 15 amino acids. The germline V gene has CDR1 SNHLY and CDR2 FYNNEI. Trimming left V 3 bases short and J 5 bases short, with 13 bases between. This CDR3 is CASSDPQGPNEKLFF. CDR3 sequence (DNA): TGTGCCAGCAGTGATCCCCAGGGGCCCAATGAAAAACTGTTTTTT.

V and J are TRBV19 and TRBJ1-4; TRBD1 agrees at 7 bases. Germline-derived CDR1 and CDR2 are LNHDA and SQIVND (reference sequence). The ends lost 3 bases at V and 5 bases at J; junction bases unmatched: 6. The CDR3 has 15 amino acids. Here the CDR3 reads CASSIPGQPNEKLFF. The CDR3 coding sequence is TGTGCCAGTAGTATCCCGGGACAGCCCAATGAAAAACTGTTTTTT.

This clone showed up just a few times. The rearrangement links TRBV7-2 to TRBJ1-4; TRBD1 aligns across 9 bases. Per the germline V gene, CDR1 is SGHTA and CDR2 is FQGNSA. The CDR3 runs to 15 residues. The ends lost 2 bases at V and 7 bases at J; junction bases unmatched: 5. This CDR3 is CASSLWDRAGEKLFF. CDR3 sequence (DNA): TGTGCCAGCAGCTTATGGGACAGGGCCGGTGAAAAACTGTTTTTT.

The chain links TRBV2 to TRBJ2-1; D possibly corresponds to TRBD2 (5 bases). The V end was cut by 6 bases, the J end by 8 bases, with 14 bases between. The CDR3 has 13 residues. CDR1 is SNHLY and CDR2 is FYNNEI in the germline V gene. The CDR3 loop reads CASREPLAYEQFF. DNA of the CDR3: TGTGCCAGCAGGGAACCCCTAGCCTATGAGCAGTTCTTC.

V and J are TRBV7-6 and TRBJ2-7; 7 bases are a match to TRBD1. The germline V gene has CDR1 SGHVS and CDR2 FNYEAQ. This CDR3 has 14 amino acids. Unmatched junction bases numbered 5, after V lost 1 base and J lost 5 bases. CDR3 loop: CASSLGQGINEQYF. CDR3 nucleotide sequence: TGTGCCAGCAGCTTAGGACAGGGTATCAACGAGCAGTACTTC.

The rearrangement joins TRBV5-4 to TRBJ2-5; 10 bases agree with TRBD2. The CDR3 contains 16 residues. The J segment lost 2 bases and the V segment lost 3 bases, leaving 7 bases of the junction unmatched. The V gene's germline CDR1 is SGHNT and CDR2 YYREEE (reference sequence). The DNA for the CDR3 is TGTGCCAGCAGCTCCGGGCTGACTAGCGGGCAAGAGACCCAGTACTTC. Encoded protein: CASSSGLTSGQETQYF.

The chain combines TRBV19 with TRBJ2-7; TRBD1 is a possible D gene (6 bases). Germline CDR1 reads LNHDA; CDR2 reads SQIVND (reference sequence). The CDR3 length is 14 residues. Trimming stripped 7 bases from V and 3 bases from J, with 16 bases between. The CDR3 loop reads CASNGQGPYYEQYF. The CDR3 DNA reads TGTGCCAGTAACGGGCAGGGGCCTTACTACGAGCAGTACTTC. The variable domain in full, completed from reference TRBV19 and TRBJ2-7, reads DGGITQSPKYLFRKEGQNVTLSCEQNLNHDAMYWYRQDPGQGLRLIYYSQIVNDFQKGDIAEGYSVSREKKESFPLTVTSAQKNPTAFYLCASNGQGPYYEQYFGPGTRLTVT.

The sample holds many counts of this clone. V usage is TRBV5-1 and J usage is TRBJ2-7, with D perhaps matching TRBD2 (6 bases). V was shortened by 0 bases and J by 1 base, with 14 bases between the two germline ends. Germline CDR1 SGHRS, CDR2 YFSETQ. The CDR3 totals 16 residues. CDR3 sequence: CASSLGVVRGSYEQYF. CDR3 coding DNA: TGCGCCAGCAGCTTGGGGGTCGTGCGGGGTTCCTACGAGCAGTACTTC.

The DNA for the CDR3 is TGTGCCACCAGCCCGCGACCGAGCGCGGGCCGGAACGAGCAGTACTTC. It encodes CATSPRPSAGRNEQYF. The genes are TRBV15 and TRBJ2-7, with a weak D call TRBD2 (5 bases). The ends were cut back, 5 bases at V and 5 bases at J, with 22 bases in the middle. Germline CDR1 and CDR2: LNHNV and YYDKDF (reference sequence). The CDR3 is made up of 16 amino acids.

The DNA for the CDR3 is TGTGCCAGCACTACTCCTAGCACAGATACGCAGTATTTT. Encoded protein: CASTTPSTDTQYF. The rearrangement uses TRBV6-6 and TRBJ2-3; D not resolved. CDR1 and CDR2 from the germline V gene are MNHNY and SVGAGI (reference sequence). Trimming took off 7 bases at V and 0 bases at J, with 8 bases between the two ends. The CDR3 length is 13 residues.

The table lists this clone with a few counts. The gene calls are TRBV28 and TRBJ1-4; D is undetermined. CDR1 is MDHEN and CDR2 is SYDVKM in the germline V gene. Trimming took off 2 bases at V and 8 bases at J, with 15 bases between the two ends. The CDR3 contains 15 residues. CDR3 loop: CASSLKPGIEEKLFF. The CDR3 DNA follows: TGTGCCAGCAGTTTAAAGCCGGGTATTGAGGAAAAACTGTTTTTT.

The rearrangement uses TRBV5-1 and TRBJ2-5; D gene ambiguous. From germline, CDR1 is SGHRS and CDR2 YFSETQ. V gave up 3 bases and J gave up 5 bases, with 11 bases separating them. This CDR3 contains 13 residues. CDR3 sequence (DNA): TGCGCCAGCAGCTGGGCGACATTGGAGACCCAGTACTTC. Translating it yields CASSWATLETQYF.

J is TRBJ1-1 and V is TRBV27; 7 bases line up with TRBD1. The CDR3 contains 15 residues. V was clipped by 6 bases and J by 1 base; unmatched bases: 8. CDR1 and CDR2 (germline): MNHEY, SMNVEV (reference sequence). Here the CDR3 reads CASSFLRGENTEAFF. The CDR3 coding sequence is TGTGCCAGCAGCTTCCTCAGGGGGGAGAACACTGAAGCTTTCTTT.

The chain uses TRBV28 and TRBJ2-5, with TRBD1 identical over 8 bases. V shed 6 bases and J 5 bases; nucleotides not matched to a gene: 14. Germline CDR1 is MDHEN and CDR2 is SYDVKM. This CDR3 is 16 amino acids long. Here the CDR3 DNA reads TGTGCCAGCAGAATCGGACAGGGCGCCCTCGGGGAGACCCAGTACTTC. It encodes CASRIGQGALGETQYF.

This clone was seen only a few times. The genes are TRBV5-1 and TRBJ2-7; 11 nucleotides align to TRBD1. After removal of 5 bases from V and 5 bases from J, the junction contained 18 bases not matched to a gene. The CDR3 runs to 18 residues. The germline V gene encodes CDR1 SGHRS and CDR2 YFSETQ. DNA of the CDR3: TGCGCCAGCAGGCGGGGGGATTGGGACAGGGGGTTGTTGGACGAGCAGTACTTC. Amino acid sequence: CASRRGDWDRGLLDEQYF.

The chain combines TRBV14 with TRBJ2-1; D gene uncertain. The CDR3 totals 16 residues. Trimming took 0 bases from V and 9 from J, leaving 18 bases between them. Looked up from germline, CDR1 is SGHDN and CDR2 is FVKESK. Here the CDR3 reads CASSQDVALPASEQFF. CDR3 in DNA: TGTGCCAGCAGCCAAGACGTAGCTCTCCCAGCCAGTGAGCAGTTCTTC.

This clone has just a few counts. The chain combines TRBV5-4 with TRBJ1-2, with 10 bases identical to TRBD1. The V gene's germline CDR1 is SGHNT and CDR2 YYREEE (reference sequence). The CDR3 is made up of 15 amino acids. V gave up 3 bases and J gave up 3 bases; unmatched junction bases: 5. The CDR3 loop is CASSSSTGGYYGYTF. CDR3 DNA: TGTGCCAGCAGCTCCTCGACAGGGGGCTACTATGGCTACACCTTC.

The chain carries TRBV5-4 and TRBJ1-4; TRBD1 is a possible D gene (6 bases). The CDR3 length is 14 residues. Germline CDR1 reads SGHNT; CDR2 reads YYREEE (reference sequence). Trimming took 1 base from V and 8 from J, leaving 12 bases between them. CDR3 residues: CASSLPGQQEKLFF. DNA of the CDR3: TGTGCCAGCAGCTTGCCGGGACAACAAGAAAAACTGTTTTTT.

CDR3 amino acids: CATSRARHNEKLFF. Here the CDR3 DNA reads TGTGCCACCAGCAGAGCCAGACATAATGAAAAACTGTTTTTT. V and J are TRBV15 and TRBJ1-4; the D is unclear. Germline V gene sequence: CDR1 LNHNV, CDR2 YYDKDF (reference sequence). V was pared by 1 base and J by 4 bases, with 7 bases between. The CDR3 consists of 14 residues.